The 5 T cell receptor beta chains below all came from one sample that was sequenced in a study of T cells after yellow fever vaccination. One entry per CDR3 protein, called by TCRdb with MiXCR from the 5' RACE reads. The data hold about 69,000 distinct CDR3 sequences, with approximately 5.9% observed a single time. Sequenced here: CD4+ T cells sorted from PBMCs, sampled roughly 14 days after the first yellow fever vaccination. These receptors originate from a man aged 18 to 30 who received the YFV17D yellow fever vaccine.

This clonotype was seen at least ten times. The chain uses TRBV4-3 and TRBJ1-5; 7 bases align to TRBD1. CDR3 length: 14 residues. V shed 4 bases, J shed 6 bases, and the junction held 6 bases outside the gene matches. Germline CDR1 reads LGHNA; CDR2 reads YSLEER. The CDR3: CASSRDRLSQPQHF. The CDR3 DNA is TGCGCCAGCAGCCGGGACAGATTAAGTCAGCCCCAGCATTTT.

This clonotype has at least ten counts. This chain connects TRBV5-1 to TRBJ2-3; D not resolved. Germline CDR1 SGHRS, CDR2 YFSETQ. This CDR3 has 14 amino acids. The V end was cut by 0 bases, the J end by 4 bases, with 9 bases between. The CDR3 loop reads CASSLAGVADTQYF. The DNA for the CDR3 is TGCGCCAGCAGCTTGGCTGGCGTCGCAGATACGCAGTATTTT.

The table lists this clonotype with many counts. This chain uses TRBV5-1 with TRBJ1-4; weak D call: TRBD1 (5 bases). The CDR3 contains 14 residues. V lost 0 bases and J 6 bases, leaving 9 bases between the germline ends. CDR1 SGHRS and CDR2 YFSETQ come from the germline V gene. The CDR3 DNA reads TGCGCCAGCAGCTTGGAGTCGGGGGATGAAAAACTGTTTTTT. Amino acid sequence: CASSLESGDEKLFF.

Ten or more counts support this clonotype. This sequence joins TRBV28 and TRBJ2-7, with 11 nucleotides matching TRBD1. The CDR3 contains 15 residues. Germline CDR1 and CDR2: MDHEN and SYDVKM. V was pared by 2 bases and J by 3 bases, with 3 bases of the junction left unmatched. The CDR3 protein is CASSLVGQGGYEQYV. DNA of the CDR3: TGTGCCAGCAGTTTAGTGGGACAGGGGGGCTACGAGCAGTACGTC.

This clonotype occurred many times. At one end, the junction sequence differs from germline, possibly due to a read error. The chain carries TRBV6-1 and TRBJ2-4; TRBD2 aligns across 9 bases. The CDR3 runs to 15 residues. The V gene's germline CDR1 is MNHNS and CDR2 SASEGT. CDR3 DNA sequence: TGTGCTACGGCGGGGGGGCCGGAGTCCAAAAGCATTCAGTACTTC. It yields the protein CATAGGPESKSIQYF.